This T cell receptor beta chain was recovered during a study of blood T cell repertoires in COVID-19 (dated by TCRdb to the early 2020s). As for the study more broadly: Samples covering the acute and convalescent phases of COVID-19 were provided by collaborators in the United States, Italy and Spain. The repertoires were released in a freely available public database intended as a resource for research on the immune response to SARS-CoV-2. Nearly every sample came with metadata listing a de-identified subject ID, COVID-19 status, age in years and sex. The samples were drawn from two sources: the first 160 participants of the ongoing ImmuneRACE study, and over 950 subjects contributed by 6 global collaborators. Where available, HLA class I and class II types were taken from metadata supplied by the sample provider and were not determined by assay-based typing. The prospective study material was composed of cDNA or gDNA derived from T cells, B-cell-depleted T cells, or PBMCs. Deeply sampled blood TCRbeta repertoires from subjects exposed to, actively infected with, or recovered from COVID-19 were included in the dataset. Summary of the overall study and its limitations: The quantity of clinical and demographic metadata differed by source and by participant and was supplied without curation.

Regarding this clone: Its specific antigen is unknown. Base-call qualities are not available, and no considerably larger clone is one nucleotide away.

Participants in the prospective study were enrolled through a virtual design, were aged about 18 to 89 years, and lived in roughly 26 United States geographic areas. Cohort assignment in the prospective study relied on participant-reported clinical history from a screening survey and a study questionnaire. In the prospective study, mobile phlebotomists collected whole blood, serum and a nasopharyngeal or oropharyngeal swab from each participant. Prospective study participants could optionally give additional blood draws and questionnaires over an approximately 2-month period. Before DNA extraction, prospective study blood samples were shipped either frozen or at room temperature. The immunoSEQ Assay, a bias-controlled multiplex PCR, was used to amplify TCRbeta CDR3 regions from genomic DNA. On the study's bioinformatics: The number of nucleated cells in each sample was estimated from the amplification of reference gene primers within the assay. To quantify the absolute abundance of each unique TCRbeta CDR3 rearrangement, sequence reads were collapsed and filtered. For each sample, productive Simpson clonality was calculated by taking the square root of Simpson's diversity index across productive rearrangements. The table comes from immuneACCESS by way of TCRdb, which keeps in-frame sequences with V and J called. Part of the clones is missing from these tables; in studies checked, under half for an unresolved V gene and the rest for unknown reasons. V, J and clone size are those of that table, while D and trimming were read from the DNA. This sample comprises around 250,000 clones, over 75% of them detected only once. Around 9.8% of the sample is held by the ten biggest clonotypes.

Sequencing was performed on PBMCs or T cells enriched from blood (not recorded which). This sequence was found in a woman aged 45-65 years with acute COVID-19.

CDR3 region: CAWGWQSGTEAFF. The sequenced DNA is TGTGCCTGGGGGTGGCAAAGTGGCACTGAAGCTTTCTTT. The V gene is TRBV30 and the J gene is TRBJ1-1; no D gene is confidently identified. V was cut back by 5 bases and J by 4 bases, leaving a gap of 14 bases between them. CDR1 and CDR2 are read off the germline V gene (reference sequence) as GTSNPN and SVGIG. Taken from cysteine to phenylalanine, the CDR3 has 13 residues. The CDR3 DNA has 39 bases and is translated from base 1.